This record looks at one T cell receptor (beta chain) sequence and its context. Its antigen remains unknown. The data belong to a study of blood T cells in healthy people across ages. Whole-study results and caveats: Whereas aged donors had fewer naive CD4+ cells, long-lived donors had more of them and higher diversity.

This CDR3 contains 12 residues. Germline V gene lookup returns CDR1 SEHNR and CDR2 FQNEAQ (reference sequence). Trimming removed 6 bases at V and 4 bases at J, with 8 bases between. A second PCR of about 7 to 12 cycles used a sample-barcoded 5' primer and a J-beta primer mix. Each sample provided no less than 2.5 million CDR3-containing paired-end reads. Using its own MiXCR run on the 5' RACE reads, TCRdb lists one record per CDR3 protein. The table includes 750,000 to 1,000,000 distinct CDR3 sequences, about 29% detected once. Separately, the same data were catalogued under a study of T cells of mothers and their children. That report adds: Addition of sample barcodes and 2-4 random nucleotides occurred through the M1S primer of the second PCR. Within related and unrelated pairs, thymic selection shapes TCR recombination output in a similar way.

This receptor was obtained from a woman aged 40-49 years in good health. The J gene is TRBJ2-3, the V gene TRBV7-9; weak D call: TRBD2 (5 bases). Sequencing was performed on blood. As DNA, the CDR3 is TGTGCCAGCAGGACTATTCCAGATACGCAGTATTTT. Protein sequence: CASRTIPDTQYF.